The rows below give T cell receptor beta chains drawn from one sample of a study of cytomegalovirus exposure and HLA in healthy donors. This table comes from immunoSEQ multiplex PCR, and its TCRdb copy is limited to in-frame clones, with some not included. The sample includes 100,000 or so clones, approximately 77% seen only once; the top ten take 14%. Material: PBMCs. These receptors originate from a male donor in good health and CMV-seropositive. Each CDR3 is given with its conserved first and last residue. The D gene is left open where the match is weak. Rows give clone size only sometimes, using once, few, many, or a class for an expanded clone.

d_call,clone_size,v_call,j_call,cdr3_nt,cdr3_aa
NA,few,TRBV6-5,TRBJ1-2,TGTGCCAGCACCCCCGGTAGGAGCTATGGCTACACCTTC,CASTPGRSYGYTF
NA,few,TRBV4-2,TRBJ2-7,TGTGCCAGCAGCCAAGATCCAGGAAACTTCTACGAGCAGTACTTC,CASSQDPGNFYEQYF
TRBD1,NA,TRBV7-9,TRBJ2-7,TGTGCCAGCAGCGCGAAAGGGGCGAGACAGGGATTGAACGAGCAGTACTTC,CASSAKGARQGLNEQYF
TRBD2,NA,TRBV7-3,TRBJ2-2,TGTGCCAGCAGCTCCGGGACTAGCGGGGGGTTAGACGGGGAGCTGTTTTTT,CASSSGTSGGLDGELFF
NA,NA,TRBV25-1,TRBJ2-7,TGTGCCAGCAGTGGACAGGAGTCCTACGAGCAGTACTTC,CASSGQESYEQYF
TRBD1,NA,TRBV4-3,TRBJ2-7,TGCGCCAGCAGCCTCCGGGACAGGGGGTACGAGCAGTACTTC,CASSLRDRGYEQYF
NA,NA,TRBV7-8,TRBJ1-3,TGTGCCAGCAGCCGTAGCCAGGGGTCTGGAAACACCATATATTTT,CASSRSQGSGNTIYF
TRBD1,NA,TRBV10-1,TRBJ1-1,TGCGCCAGCTCGTCTAGGACAGGGAGCACTGAAGCTTTCTTT,CASSSRTGSTEAFF
TRBD2,few,TRBV7-6,TRBJ2-5,TGTGCCAGCAGCCCCGCGCCCGGAACTAGCGGAGAGACCCAGTACTTC,CASSPAPGTSGETQYF
NA,NA,TRBV2,TRBJ1-2,TGTGCCAGCAGGGCAGGGCCGTTGGGTTTCTATGGCTACACCTTC,CASRAGPLGFYGYTF
NA,NA,TRBV27,TRBJ2-3,TGTGCCAGCAGTTTTCTACGGGGGACTGGCACAGATACGCAGTATTTT,CASSFLRGTGTDTQYF
NA,once,TRBV28,TRBJ2-3,TGTGCCAGCGGAGGGGTCACTAGGGATACGCAGTATTTT,CASGGVTRDTQYF